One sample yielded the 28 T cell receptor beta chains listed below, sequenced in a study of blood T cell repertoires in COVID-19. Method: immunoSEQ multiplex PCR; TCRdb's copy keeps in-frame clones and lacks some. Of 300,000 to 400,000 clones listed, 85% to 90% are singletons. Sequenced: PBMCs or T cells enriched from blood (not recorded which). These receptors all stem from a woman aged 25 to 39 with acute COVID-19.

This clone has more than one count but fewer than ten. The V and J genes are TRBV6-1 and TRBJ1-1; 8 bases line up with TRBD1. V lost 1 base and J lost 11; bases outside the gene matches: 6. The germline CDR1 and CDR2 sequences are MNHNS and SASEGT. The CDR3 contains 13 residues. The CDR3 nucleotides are TGTGCCAGCAGTGAAGGGGACAGGATGGTGGCTTTCTTT. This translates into CASSEGDRMVAFF.

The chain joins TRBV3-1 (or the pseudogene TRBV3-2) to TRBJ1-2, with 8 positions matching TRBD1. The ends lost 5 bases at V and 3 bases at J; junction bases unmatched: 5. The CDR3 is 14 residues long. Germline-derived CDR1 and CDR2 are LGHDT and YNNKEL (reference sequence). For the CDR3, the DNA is TGTGCCAGCAGCTATGGACAGGGAGACTATGGCTACACCTTC. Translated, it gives CASSYGQGDYGYTF.

This chain's CDR3 is CASSSRTGMGEQYF. The CDR3 DNA follows: TGTGCCAGCAGCTCCCGGACAGGGATGGGGGAGCAGTACTTC. The J gene is TRBJ2-7, the V gene TRBV5-4; TRBD1 agrees at 8 bases. V lost 3 bases and J lost 7; bases outside the gene matches: 9. The V gene's germline CDR1 is SGHNT and CDR2 YYREEE (reference sequence). This CDR3 region has 14 residues.

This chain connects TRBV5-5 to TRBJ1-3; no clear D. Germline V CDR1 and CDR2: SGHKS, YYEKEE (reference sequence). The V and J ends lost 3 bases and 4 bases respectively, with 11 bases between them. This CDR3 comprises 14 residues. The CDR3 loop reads CASSSWGDGNTIYF. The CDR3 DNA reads TGTGCCAGCAGCTCGTGGGGAGACGGAAACACCATATATTTT.

Here the CDR3 DNA reads TGTGCCAGTAGCCCGCCCGGACTGGTAAGCACAGATACGCAGTATTTT. Translating gives CASSPPGLVSTDTQYF. The chain carries TRBV19 and TRBJ2-3; D possibly corresponds to TRBD2 (5 bases). V was clipped by 6 bases and J by 0 bases, with 16 bases between them. Germline CDR1 LNHDA, CDR2 SQIVND (reference sequence). The CDR3 sequence is 16 residues long.

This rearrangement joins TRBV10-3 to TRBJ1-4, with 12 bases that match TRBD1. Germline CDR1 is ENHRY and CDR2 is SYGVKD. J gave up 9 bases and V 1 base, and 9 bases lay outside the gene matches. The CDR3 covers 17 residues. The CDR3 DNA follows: TGTGCCATCAGTGAGTTTCCCCCGGGACAGGGGGCCCAAAAACTGTTTTTT. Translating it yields CAISEFPPGQGAQKLFF.

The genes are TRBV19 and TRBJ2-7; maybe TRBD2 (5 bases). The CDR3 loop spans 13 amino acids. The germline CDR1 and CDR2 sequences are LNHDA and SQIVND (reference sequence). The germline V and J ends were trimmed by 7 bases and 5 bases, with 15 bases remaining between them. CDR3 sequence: CASKLEGADEQYF. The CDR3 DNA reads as TGTGCCAGTAAACTTGAGGGTGCCGACGAGCAGTACTTC.

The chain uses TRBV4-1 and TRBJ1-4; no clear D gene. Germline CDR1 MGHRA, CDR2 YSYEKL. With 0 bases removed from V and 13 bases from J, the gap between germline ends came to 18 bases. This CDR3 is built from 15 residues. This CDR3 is CASSQEVATPEPLFF. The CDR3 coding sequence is TGCGCCAGCAGCCAAGAAGTGGCTACGCCGGAGCCACTGTTTTTT.

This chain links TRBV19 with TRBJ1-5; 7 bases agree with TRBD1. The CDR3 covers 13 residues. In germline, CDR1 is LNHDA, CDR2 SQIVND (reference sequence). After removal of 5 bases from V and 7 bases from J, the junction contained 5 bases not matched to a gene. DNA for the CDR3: TGTGCCAGTAGTGTTGACAGGGTGCAGCCCCAGCATTTT. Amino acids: CASSVDRVQPQHF.

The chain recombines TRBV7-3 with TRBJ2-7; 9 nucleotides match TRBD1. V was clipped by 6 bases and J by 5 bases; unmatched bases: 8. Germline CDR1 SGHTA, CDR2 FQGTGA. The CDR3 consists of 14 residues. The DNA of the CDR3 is TGTGCCAGCAGTCGTACAGGGGGCCGCGACGAGCAGTACTTC. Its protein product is CASSRTGGRDEQYF.

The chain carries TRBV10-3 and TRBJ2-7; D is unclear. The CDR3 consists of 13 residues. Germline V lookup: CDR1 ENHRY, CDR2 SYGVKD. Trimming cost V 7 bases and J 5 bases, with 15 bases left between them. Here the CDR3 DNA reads TGTGCCATCACAAATGGGCAGAGAGACGAGCAGTACTTC. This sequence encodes CAITNGQRDEQYF.

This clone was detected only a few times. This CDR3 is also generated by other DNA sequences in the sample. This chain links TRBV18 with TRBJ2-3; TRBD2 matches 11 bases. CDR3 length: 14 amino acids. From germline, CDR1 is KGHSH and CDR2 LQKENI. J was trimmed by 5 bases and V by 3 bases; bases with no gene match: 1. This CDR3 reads CASSPGTSGDTQYF. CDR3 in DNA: TGTGCCAGCTCACCCGGGACTAGCGGAGATACGCAGTATTTT.

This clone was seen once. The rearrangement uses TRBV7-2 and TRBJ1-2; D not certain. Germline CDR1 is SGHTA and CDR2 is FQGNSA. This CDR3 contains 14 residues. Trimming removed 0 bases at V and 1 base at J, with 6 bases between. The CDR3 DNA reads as TGTGCCAGCAGCTTAGCTCCAGATAACTATGGCTACACCTTC. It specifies CASSLAPDNYGYTF.

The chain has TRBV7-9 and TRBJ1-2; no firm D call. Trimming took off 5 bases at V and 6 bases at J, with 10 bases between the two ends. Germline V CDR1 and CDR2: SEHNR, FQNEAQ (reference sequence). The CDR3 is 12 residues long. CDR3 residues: CASSPRFDGYTF. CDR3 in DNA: TGTGCCAGCAGCCCCAGGTTCGATGGCTACACCTTC.

CDR3 nucleotide sequence: TGTGCCAGCAGCGTTGGTAGCGGAAGGGCCCAAGAGACCCAGTACTTC. Translated, it gives CASSVGSGRAQETQYF. This sequence joins TRBV9 and TRBJ2-5; tentatively, D is TRBD2 (6 bases). CDR1 is SGDLS and CDR2 is YYNGEE in the germline V gene. There are 16 residues in the CDR3. V lost 2 bases and J 1 base, leaving 15 bases between the germline ends.

The CDR3 reads CASSPARGEQYF. CDR3 bases: TGTGCCAGCTCGCCAGCCAGGGGGGAGCAGTACTTC. The rearrangement links TRBV18 to TRBJ2-7; 7 bases agree with TRBD1. Germline V gives CDR1 KGHSH, CDR2 LQKENI. After removal of 6 bases from V and 7 bases from J, the junction contained 6 bases not matched to a gene. CDR3 length: 12 residues. The entire variable domain, with the rest obtained from reference TRBV18 and TRBJ2-7, is as follows: NAGVMQNPRHLVRRRGQEARLRCSPMKGHSHVYWYRQLPEEGLKFMVYLQKENIIDESGMPKERFSAEFPKEGPSILRIQQVVRGDSAAYFCASSPARGEQYFGPGTRLTVT.

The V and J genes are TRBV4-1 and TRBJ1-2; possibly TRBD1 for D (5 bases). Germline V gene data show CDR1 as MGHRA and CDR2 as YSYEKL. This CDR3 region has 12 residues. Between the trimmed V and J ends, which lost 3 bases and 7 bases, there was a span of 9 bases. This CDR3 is CASSHPGGGYTF. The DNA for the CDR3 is TGCGCCAGCAGCCATCCCGGGGGTGGCTACACCTTC.

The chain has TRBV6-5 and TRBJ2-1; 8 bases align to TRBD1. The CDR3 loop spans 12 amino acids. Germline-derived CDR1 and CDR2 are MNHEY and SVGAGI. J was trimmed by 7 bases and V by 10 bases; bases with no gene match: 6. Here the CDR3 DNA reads TGTGCCAAAGACAGGGGTAGGAATGAGCAGTTCTTC. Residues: CAKDRGRNEQFF.

CDR3 region: CASSLGTGGLRGYGYTF. The CDR3 DNA is TGTGCCAGCAGCCTCGGGACAGGGGGCCTACGAGGATATGGCTACACCTTC. The chain recombines TRBV5-6 with TRBJ1-2; 12 bases line up with TRBD1. The V gene end was trimmed by 4 bases and the J gene end by 5 bases; junction bases not matched to a gene: 12. The CDR3 has 17 residues. From germline, CDR1 is SGHDT and CDR2 YYEEEE.

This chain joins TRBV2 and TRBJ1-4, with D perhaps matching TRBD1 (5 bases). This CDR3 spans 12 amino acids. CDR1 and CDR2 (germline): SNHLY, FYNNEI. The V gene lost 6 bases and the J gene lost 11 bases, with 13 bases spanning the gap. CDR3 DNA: TGTGCCAGCAGAGACAGTTTGGGGAAACTGTTTTTT. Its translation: CASRDSLGKLFF.

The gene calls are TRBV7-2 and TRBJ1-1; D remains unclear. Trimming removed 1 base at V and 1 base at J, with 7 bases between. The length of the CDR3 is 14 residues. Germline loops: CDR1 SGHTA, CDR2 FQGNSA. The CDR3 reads CASSLVSGNTEAFF. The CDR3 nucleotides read TGTGCCAGCAGCTTAGTGTCGGGGAACACTGAAGCTTTCTTT.

CDR3 protein: CASSLPTETYEQYF. The CDR3 bases are TGTGCCAGCAGCTTACCGACAGAGACCTACGAGCAGTACTTC. The chain uses TRBV2 and TRBJ2-7; D may be TRBD1 (5 bases). Trimming pared 6 bases from V and 2 bases from J, leaving 14 bases between. This CDR3 region has 14 residues. Germline V gene sequence: CDR1 SNHLY, CDR2 FYNNEI.

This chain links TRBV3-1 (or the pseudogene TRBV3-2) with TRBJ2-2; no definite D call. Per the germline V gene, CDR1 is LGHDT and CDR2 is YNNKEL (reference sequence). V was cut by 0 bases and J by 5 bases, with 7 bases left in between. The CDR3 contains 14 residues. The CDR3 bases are TGTGCCAGCAGCCAAGACAGATGGACCGGGGAGCTGTTTTTT. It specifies CASSQDRWTGELFF.

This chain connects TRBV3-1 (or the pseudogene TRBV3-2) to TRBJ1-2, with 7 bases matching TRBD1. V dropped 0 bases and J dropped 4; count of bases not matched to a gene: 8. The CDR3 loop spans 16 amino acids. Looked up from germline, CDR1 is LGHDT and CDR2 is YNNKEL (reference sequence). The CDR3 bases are TGTGCCAGCAGCCAAGATCCTAGACAGGGAAGCTATGGCTACACCTTC. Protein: CASSQDPRQGSYGYTF.

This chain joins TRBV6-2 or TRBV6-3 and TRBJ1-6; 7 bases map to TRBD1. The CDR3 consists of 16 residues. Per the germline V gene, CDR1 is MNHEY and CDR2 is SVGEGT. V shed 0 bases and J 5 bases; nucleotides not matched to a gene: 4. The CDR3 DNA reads TGTGCCAGCAGTTACTCAGGCAGGGGGAATAATTCACCCCTCCACTTT. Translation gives CASSYSGRGNNSPLHF.

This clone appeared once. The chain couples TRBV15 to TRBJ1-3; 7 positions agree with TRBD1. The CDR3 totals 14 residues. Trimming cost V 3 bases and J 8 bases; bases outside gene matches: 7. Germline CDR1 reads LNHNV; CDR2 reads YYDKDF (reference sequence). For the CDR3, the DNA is TGTGCCACCAGCAGGGGGACAGTGGCGGACACCATATATTTT. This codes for CATSRGTVADTIYF.

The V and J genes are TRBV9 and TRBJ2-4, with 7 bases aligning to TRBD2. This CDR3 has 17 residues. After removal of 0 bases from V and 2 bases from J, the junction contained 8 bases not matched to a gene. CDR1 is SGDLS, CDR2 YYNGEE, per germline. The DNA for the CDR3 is TGTGCCAGCAGCGTAGCTACCGGGGGGAGATCCAAAAACATTCAGTACTTC. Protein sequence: CASSVATGGRSKNIQYF.

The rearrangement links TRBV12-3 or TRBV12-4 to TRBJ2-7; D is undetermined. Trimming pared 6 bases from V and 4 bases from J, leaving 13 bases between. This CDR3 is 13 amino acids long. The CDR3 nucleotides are TGTGCCAGCAGCCCTACCCCGATTTACGAGCAGTACTTC. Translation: CASSPTPIYEQYF.